This note documents a single T cell receptor beta chain sequence. This record comes from a study of technical replicates of blood from a few donors. The germline V and J ends were trimmed by 3 bases and 5 bases, with 14 bases remaining between them. CDR1 SGHRS and CDR2 YFSETQ come from the germline V gene. CDR3 length: 14 amino acids. Measured with immunoSEQ multiplex PCR; TCRdb has only the in-frame clones, and not every one. Of approximately 75,000 clones listed, 95% are singletons. The sequencing sample was made of T cells isolated from PBMCs. The sequence derives from a human donor in good health. The V and J genes are TRBV5-1 and TRBJ1-2, with D hard to call. The CDR3 DNA reads TGCGCCAGCAGCTCCTCACAGCTTTCTTATGGCTACACCTTC. This gives the protein CASSSSQLSYGYTF.